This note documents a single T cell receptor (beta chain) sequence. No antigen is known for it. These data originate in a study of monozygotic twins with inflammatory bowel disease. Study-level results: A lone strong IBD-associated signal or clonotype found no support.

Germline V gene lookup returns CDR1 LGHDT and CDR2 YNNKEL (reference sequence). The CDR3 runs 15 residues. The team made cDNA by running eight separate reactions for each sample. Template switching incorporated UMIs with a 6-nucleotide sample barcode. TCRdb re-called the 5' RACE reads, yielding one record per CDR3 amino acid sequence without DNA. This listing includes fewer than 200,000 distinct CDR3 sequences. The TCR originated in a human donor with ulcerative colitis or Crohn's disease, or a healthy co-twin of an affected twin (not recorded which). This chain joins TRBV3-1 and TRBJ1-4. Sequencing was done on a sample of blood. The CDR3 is CASSPRRHPNEKLFF.